This T cell receptor delta chain was retrieved from a study of γδ T cells in repeated Plasmodium falciparum infection. Study-level findings and limits: Compared with Australian children, Malian Vdelta2-negative repertoires seemed more clonal, less diverse, less shared.

TCRdb re-called the multiplex PCR reads through CATT. The profile shows 50,000 to 65,000 delta-chain clones, over 1.5% of them singletons. Germline assignment: CDR1 GEAIGNYY and CDR2 EKD. V was pared by 0 bases and J by 0 bases, with 11 bases of the junction left unmatched. The CDR3 sequence is 19 residues long. Vgamma9/Vdelta2+ and Vdelta2-negative gammadelta T cells were flow-sorted from PBMC for bulk sequencing. This clone showed up just a few times. The antigen is not known. TCRdb lists the protein of a much larger clone for this DNA, which differs at residue 10, so this is likely a read error; the protein given here is translated from the DNA itself.

The V and J genes are TRDV2 and TRDJ1, with 11 bases lining up with TRDD3. TCRdb lists no J gene, so it was determined here by aligning the DNA to germline. The sample was gamma-delta T cells from blood. The receptor was derived from a pool of human donors (malaria-infected and uninfected, not separated). The CDR3 is CACDTLLGDMPRYTDKLIF. CDR3 bases: TGTGCCTGTGACACCTTACTGGGGGATATGCCCCGATACACCGATAAACTCATCTTT.